The clone carrying this T cell receptor beta chain was recorded only once. Trimming left V 5 bases short and J 5 bases short, with 10 bases between. The CDR3 extends over 13 amino acids. Looked up from germline, CDR1 is MNHEY and CDR2 is SMNVEV (reference sequence). This sample is drawn from a study of blood T cell repertoires in COVID-19. Clones were read by immunoSEQ multiplex PCR, and TCRdb kept only the in-frame ones, dropping some. The sample carries 100,000 to 110,000 clones, about 84% recorded once. The gene calls are TRBV27 and TRBJ1-5; no clear D gene. This clonotype was sampled from a human donor in a cohort sampled during active COVID-19. The sequencing input was peripheral blood. Here the CDR3 DNA reads TGTGCCAGCAGTCCGAACACGTATCAGCCCCAGCATTTT. Its protein is CASSPNTYQPQHF.